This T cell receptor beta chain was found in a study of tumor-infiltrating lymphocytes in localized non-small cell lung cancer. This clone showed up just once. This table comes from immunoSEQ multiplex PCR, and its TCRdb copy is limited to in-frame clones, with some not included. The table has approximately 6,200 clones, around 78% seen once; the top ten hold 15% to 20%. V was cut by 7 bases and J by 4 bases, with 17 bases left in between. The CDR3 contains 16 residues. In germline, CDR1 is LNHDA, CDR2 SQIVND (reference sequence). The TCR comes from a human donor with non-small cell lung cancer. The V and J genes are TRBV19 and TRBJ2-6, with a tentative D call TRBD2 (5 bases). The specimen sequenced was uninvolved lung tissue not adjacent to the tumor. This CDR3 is CASNNPGVVGANVLTF. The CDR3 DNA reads TGTGCCAGTAACAACCCCGGGGTGGTAGGGGCCAACGTCCTGACTTTC.